These 30 T cell receptor beta chains share one sample of origin, sequenced in a study of T cell responses to AZD1222 COVID-19 vaccine. Repertoires were generated with immunoSEQ multiplex PCR, while TCRdb's copy carries only in-frame clones and drops some. The repertoire holds 80,000 to 100,000 clones, with 87% as singletons. The specimen was peripheral blood, collected 28 days after the second AZD1222 dose. The receptors come from an adult who received the AZD1222 COVID-19 vaccine.

The rearrangement links TRBV28 to TRBJ1-6, with TRBD1 identical over 7 bases. Germline V gives CDR1 MDHEN, CDR2 SYDVKM. V shed 2 bases, J shed 8 bases, and the junction held 3 bases outside the gene matches. The CDR3 runs 14 residues. Here the CDR3 reads CASSLEQGYSPLHF. CDR3 coding DNA: TGTGCCAGCAGTTTAGAACAGGGGTATTCACCCCTCCACTTT. Full variable domain (outside the CDR3, taken from reference TRBV28 and TRBJ1-6): DVKVTQSSRYLVKRTGEKVFLECVQDMDHENMFWYRQDPGLGLRLIYFSYDVKMKEKGDIPEGYSVSREKKERFSLILESASTNQTSMYLCASSLEQGYSPLHFGNGTRLTVT.

This clone was recorded a few times. The chain couples TRBV13 to TRBJ2-7; the match to TRBD2 covers 7 bases. From germline, CDR1 is PRHDT and CDR2 FYEKMQ (reference sequence). The V and J ends lost 5 bases and 1 base, in that order; junction bases with no gene match: 5. The CDR3 totals 14 residues. CDR3 in amino acids: CASSLRDYSYEQYF. The CDR3 DNA reads as TGTGCCAGCAGCCTGCGGGACTATTCCTACGAGCAGTACTTC.

This sequence joins TRBV7-2 and TRBJ1-1, with TRBD1 identical over 7 bases. The ends lost 6 bases at V and 3 bases at J; junction bases unmatched: 10. The CDR3 extends over 15 amino acids. Germline V CDR1 and CDR2: SGHTA, FQGNSA. CDR3 amino acids: CASSDYGTAYTEAFF. The CDR3 nucleotides read TGTGCCAGCAGTGATTACGGGACAGCCTACACTGAAGCTTTCTTT. The full variable domain, completed using reference TRBV7-2 and TRBJ1-1, is GAGVSQSPSNKVTEKGKDVELRCDPISGHTALYWYRQSLGQGLEFLIYFQGNSAPDKSGLPSDRFSAERTGGSVSTLTIQRTQQEDSAVYLCASSDYGTAYTEAFFGQGTRLTVV.

In its sample, this clone was seen a few times. V gene TRBV2 combines with J gene TRBJ2-1, with 8 bases aligning to TRBD1. This CDR3 has 13 amino acids. The germline gives CDR1 SNHLY, CDR2 FYNNEI. The CDR3: CAIQDRAYNEQFF. In DNA form, the CDR3 reads TGTGCTATACAGGACAGGGCGTACAATGAGCAGTTCTTC.

This clone was found a few times. The chain links TRBV18 to TRBJ1-6; D gene ambiguous. Trimming pared 4 bases from V and 6 bases from J, leaving 13 bases between. Germline V gene lookup returns CDR1 KGHSH and CDR2 LQKENI. This CDR3 contains 15 residues. The CDR3 DNA sequence: TGTGCCAGCTCACTGAGCTCGGGCCTTAATTCACCCCTCCACTTT. It translates to CASSLSSGLNSPLHF.

This chain links TRBV5-1 with TRBJ2-5, with D uncertain. The CDR3 is 14 amino acids. Trimming left V 0 bases short and J 1 base short, with 7 bases between. Germline V CDR1 and CDR2: SGHRS, YFSETQ. CDR3 nucleotides: TGCGCCAGCAGCTTGGCTGGCACCCAAGAGACCCAGTACTTC. This sequence encodes CASSLAGTQETQYF.

The J gene is TRBJ1-1, the V gene TRBV5-1; D is perhaps TRBD1 (6 bases). Trimming cost V 6 bases and J 1 base, with 16 bases left between them. The CDR3 has 15 residues. Germline values: CDR1 SGHRS, CDR2 YFSETQ. The CDR3 protein is CASTLAPGQNTEAFF. In nucleotides, the CDR3 is TGCGCCAGCACCTTAGCTCCGGGACAGAACACTGAAGCTTTCTTT.

The genes are TRBV7-2 and TRBJ2-7, with D maybe TRBD1 (5 bases). In germline, CDR1 is SGHTA, CDR2 FQGNSA. V lost 1 base to trimming and J lost 2 bases, with 9 bases between them. CDR3 length: 14 residues. The CDR3, as DNA: TGTGCCAGCAGCTTAGGTCTGGGGCCCTACGAGCAGTACTTC. It is translated as CASSLGLGPYEQYF.

The rearrangement links TRBV6-5 to TRBJ1-4, with D unclear. CDR1 and CDR2 from the germline V gene are MNHEY and SVGAGI. The germline V and J ends were trimmed by 6 bases and 4 bases, with 12 bases remaining between them. This CDR3 is built from 14 residues. DNA for the CDR3: TGTGCCAGCAGCCTAGACGGGATTAATGAAAAACTGTTTTTT. It codes for CASSLDGINEKLFF.

V and J are TRBV6-6 and TRBJ1-2; the match to TRBD1 covers 12 bases. The CDR3 runs to 18 residues. The germline gives CDR1 MNHNY, CDR2 SVGAGI (reference sequence). Unmatched junction bases numbered 12, after V lost 5 bases and J lost 2 bases. CDR3 in amino acids: CASSRVTPGQGANYGYTF. CDR3 coding DNA: TGTGCCAGCAGTCGAGTGACCCCGGGACAGGGGGCGAACTATGGCTACACCTTC.

This chain joins TRBV4-1 and TRBJ2-7, with TRBD2 as a possible D gene (6 bases). The ends were cut back, 1 base at V and 7 bases at J, with 11 bases in the middle. Germline V gene data show CDR1 as MGHRA and CDR2 as YSYEKL. The CDR3 spans 13 residues. CDR3 residues: CASSQGFGGEQYF. In DNA form, the CDR3 reads TGCGCCAGCAGCCAAGGATTTGGAGGGGAGCAGTACTTC.

In nucleotides, the CDR3 is TGCGCCAGCAGCTTGTGGGGCAGGGAGACCCAGTACTTC. Protein sequence: CASSLWGRETQYF. The chain joins TRBV5-1 to TRBJ2-5, with a possible D match to TRBD1 (5 bases). V lost 1 base and J 5 bases, leaving 9 bases between the germline ends. The CDR3 loop spans 13 amino acids. The germline V gene encodes CDR1 SGHRS and CDR2 YFSETQ.

The genes are TRBV7-3 and TRBJ1-4; D not certain. Trimming cost V 1 base and J 7 bases, with 16 bases left between them. The germline gives CDR1 SGHTA, CDR2 FQGTGA. The CDR3 spans 16 residues. CDR3 in amino acids: CASSLNGAGPSEKLFF. The CDR3 nucleotides are TGTGCCAGCAGCTTAAACGGTGCGGGCCCTTCTGAAAAACTGTTTTTT.

The chain has TRBV9 and TRBJ2-1; D gene unclear. V was pared by 4 bases and J by 11 bases, with 22 bases between. The germline V gene encodes CDR1 SGDLS and CDR2 YYNGEE. CDR3 length: 15 residues. The chain's CDR3 is CASSPTWDDQNQQFF. CDR3 DNA sequence: TGTGCCAGCAGCCCGACCTGGGATGACCAAAATCAGCAGTTCTTC.

The chain joins TRBV3-1 (or the pseudogene TRBV3-2) to TRBJ2-7; 7 nucleotides agree with TRBD2. Per germline, CDR1 LGHDT and CDR2 YNNKEL (reference sequence). After removal of 4 bases from V and 6 bases from J, the junction contained 6 bases not matched to a gene. The CDR3 covers 13 residues. Written as DNA, the CDR3 is TGTGCCAGCAGCCTCGGCGGGGGTACCGAGCAGTACTTC. Its translation: CASSLGGGTEQYF.

The rearrangement joins TRBV19 to TRBJ2-1; 12 nucleotides match TRBD2. CDR1 is LNHDA, CDR2 SQIVND, per germline (reference sequence). V shed 3 bases and J 6 bases; nucleotides not matched to a gene: 3. The CDR3 runs 15 residues. CDR3 region: CASSILAGGANEQFF. CDR3 in DNA: TGTGCCAGTAGTATCCTAGCGGGGGGGGCCAATGAGCAGTTCTTC.

The chain is built from TRBV4-1 and TRBJ2-7; 7 positions agree with TRBD2. This CDR3 spans 16 amino acids. Germline-derived CDR1 and CDR2 are MGHRA and YSYEKL. V trimming: 0 bases; J trimming: 3 bases; junction bases outside the gene matches: 8. CDR3 bases: TGCGCCAGCAGCCAAGATCTAGTGGCTAGCGGCTACGAGCAGTACTTC. Its protein is CASSQDLVASGYEQYF.

The chain employs TRBV28 and TRBJ1-2; D gene unclear. The germline gives CDR1 MDHEN, CDR2 SYDVKM. Between the trimmed V and J ends, which lost 5 bases and 8 bases, there was a span of 15 bases. CDR3 length equals 13 residues. DNA for the CDR3: TGTGCCAGCAGTCCCACCCCTGGTTGGGGCTACACCTTC. Residues: CASSPTPGWGYTF.

On this clone: The identical CDR3 is also encoded by other nucleotide sequences in the sample. The V call is TRBV7-2, the J call TRBJ2-7; TRBD1 aligns across 8 bases. This CDR3 is 15 amino acids long. V shed 4 bases, J shed 3 bases, and the junction held 8 bases outside the gene matches. CDR1 and CDR2 (germline): SGHTA, FQGNSA. The CDR3 is CASSYGQGAGYEQYF. The CDR3, as DNA: TGTGCCAGCAGCTACGGACAGGGTGCGGGCTACGAGCAGTACTTC. The full variable domain, completed using reference TRBV7-2 and TRBJ2-7, is GAGVSQSPSNKVTEKGKDVELRCDPISGHTALYWYRQSLGQGLEFLIYFQGNSAPDKSGLPSDRFSAERTGGSVSTLTIQRTQQEDSAVYLCASSYGQGAGYEQYFGPGTRLTVT.

The rearrangement joins TRBV6-2 or TRBV6-3 to TRBJ2-5, with 7 bases matching TRBD2. The CDR3 has 17 residues. The V segment lost 6 bases and the J segment 7 bases; nucleotides outside the gene matches: 20. Per germline, CDR1 MNHEY and CDR2 SVGEGT. The CDR3 loop reads CASSDLGGVRYEGTQYF. In DNA, the CDR3 is TGTGCCAGCAGCGACCTGGGGGGGGTCCGTTACGAGGGGACCCAGTACTTC.

The chain carries TRBV30 and TRBJ1-4; D is unclear. Germline CDR1 reads GTSNPN; CDR2 reads SVGIG (reference sequence). V gave up 2 bases and J gave up 3 bases, with 10 bases separating them. CDR3 length equals 14 residues. CDR3 in amino acids: CAWSLLSANEKLFF. The CDR3 DNA follows: TGTGCCTGGAGTCTCCTGTCGGCTAATGAAAAACTGTTTTTT. Together with reference TRBV30 and TRBJ1-4, the CDR3 gives the full variable domain: SQTIHQWPATLVQPVGSPLSLECTVEGTSNPNLYWYRQAAGRGLQLLFYSVGIGQISSEVPQNLSASRPQDRQFILSSKKLLLSDSGFYLCAWSLLSANEKLFFGSGTQLSVL.

The chain employs TRBV9 and TRBJ2-5, with 9 bases aligning to TRBD1. V lost 2 bases, J lost 5 bases, and 1 base stayed unmatched. The CDR3 spans 13 residues. Per germline, CDR1 SGDLS and CDR2 YYNGEE. This chain's CDR3 is CASSVTGGETQYF. The CDR3 region has the DNA TGTGCCAGCAGCGTGACAGGGGGGGAGACCCAGTACTTC.

The chain combines TRBV6-5 with TRBJ2-7; tentative D call: TRBD1 (5 bases). V lost 6 bases, J lost 4 bases, and 16 bases lay in between. There are 14 residues in the CDR3. The germline V gene has CDR1 MNHEY and CDR2 SVGAGI. CDR3: CASSPRQGKYEQYF. The CDR3 DNA sequence: TGTGCCAGCAGCCCCAGGCAGGGAAAGTACGAGCAGTACTTC.

This sequence joins TRBV21-1 and TRBJ1-6. TRBV21-1 is reported as a pseudogene. The CDR3 has 15 residues. Written as DNA, the CDR3 is TGTGCCAGCAGCAACGGGGGCAGGGTGGATTCACCCCTCCACTTT. Its protein is CASSNGGRVDSPLHF.

The V gene is TRBV6-5, the J gene TRBJ1-1, with 8 bases matching TRBD1. Germline V lookup: CDR1 MNHEY, CDR2 SVGAGI. Germline trimming cut 11 bases from V and 5 bases from J; bases unmatched to any gene: 10. The CDR3 contains 13 residues. CDR3 sequence (DNA): TGTGCCGGCCGCCAGGGGGCAAGAACTGAAGCTTTCTTT. Protein product: CAGRQGARTEAFF.

This clone occurred once. An end of the junction differs from the germline gene, which may be a read error. The gene calls are TRBV7-7 and TRBJ2-1, with TRBD1 matching 10 bases. The germline CDR1 and CDR2 sequences are SSHAT and FNYEAQ (reference sequence). The CDR3 has 15 amino acids. The CDR3 DNA sequence: TGTGCTAGCAGCTCCCTCCCGGGACAGGGGAATGAGCAGTTCTTC. As protein: CASSSLPGQGNEQFF.

The chain employs TRBV28 and TRBJ1-2; D is uncertain. The CDR3 totals 13 residues. The V gene lost 6 bases and the J gene lost 3 bases, with 11 bases spanning the gap. CDR1 is MDHEN, CDR2 SYDVKM, per germline. Here the CDR3 reads CASSRDNYYGYTF. CDR3 coding DNA: TGTGCCAGCAGCCGAGACAATTACTATGGCTACACCTTC.

This chain uses TRBV6-5 with TRBJ1-1, with D possibly being TRBD1 (5 bases). This CDR3 spans 13 amino acids. The germline CDR1 and CDR2 sequences are MNHEY and SVGAGI. Trimming shortened V by 4 bases and J by 7 bases, and 13 bases separated the two germline ends. The CDR3 is CASSLSGSGEAFF. The CDR3 DNA follows: TGTGCCAGCAGTTTGTCAGGGTCTGGTGAAGCTTTCTTT.

The V call is TRBV2, the J call TRBJ2-1; 8 nucleotides align to TRBD1. V lost 2 bases to trimming and J lost 4 bases; unmatched junction nucleotides: 4. The CDR3 contains 15 residues. Germline values: CDR1 SNHLY, CDR2 FYNNEI. CDR3 in amino acids: CASSEYRGEYNEQFF. CDR3 bases: TGTGCCAGCAGTGAATACAGGGGGGAGTACAATGAGCAGTTCTTC.

The chain couples TRBV10-3 to TRBJ1-3; D unclear. CDR1 ENHRY and CDR2 SYGVKD come from the germline V gene. The CDR3 totals 12 residues. Trimming shortened V by 3 bases and J by 8 bases, and 8 bases separated the two germline ends. CDR3: CAISETADTIYF. The CDR3 bases are TGTGCCATCAGTGAAACAGCGGACACCATATATTTT.